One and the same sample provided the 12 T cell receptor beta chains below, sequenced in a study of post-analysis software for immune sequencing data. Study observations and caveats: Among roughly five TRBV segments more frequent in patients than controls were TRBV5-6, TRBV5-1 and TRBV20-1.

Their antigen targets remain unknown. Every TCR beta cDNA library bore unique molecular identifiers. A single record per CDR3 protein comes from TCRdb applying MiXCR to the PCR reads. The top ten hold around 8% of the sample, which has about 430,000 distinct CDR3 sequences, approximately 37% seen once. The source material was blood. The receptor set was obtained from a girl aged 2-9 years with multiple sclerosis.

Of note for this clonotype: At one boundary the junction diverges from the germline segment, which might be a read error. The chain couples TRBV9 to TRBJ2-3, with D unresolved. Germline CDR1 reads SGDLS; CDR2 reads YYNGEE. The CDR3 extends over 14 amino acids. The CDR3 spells CACSVETHQDTQYF. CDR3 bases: TGTGCCTGCAGCGTAGAGACCCATCAAGATACGCAGTATTTT.

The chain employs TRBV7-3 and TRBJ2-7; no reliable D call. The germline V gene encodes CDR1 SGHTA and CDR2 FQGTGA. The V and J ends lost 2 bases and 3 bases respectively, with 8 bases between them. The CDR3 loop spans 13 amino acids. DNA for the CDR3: TGTGCCAGCAGCTTACAGTCCAGCTACGAGCAGTACTTC. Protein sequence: CASSLQSSYEQYF.

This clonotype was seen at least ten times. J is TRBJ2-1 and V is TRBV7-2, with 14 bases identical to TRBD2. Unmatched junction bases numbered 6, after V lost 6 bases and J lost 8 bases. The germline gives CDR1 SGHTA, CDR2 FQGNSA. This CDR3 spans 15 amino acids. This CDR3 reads CASSLGLAGGYEQFF. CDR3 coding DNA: TGTGCCAGCAGTCTCGGACTAGCGGGAGGTTATGAGCAGTTCTTC.

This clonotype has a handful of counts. The chain's CDR3 is CSARGRWGNQYEQYF. Here the CDR3 DNA reads TGCAGTGCTAGAGGACGGTGGGGCAACCAATACGAGCAGTACTTC. The chain carries TRBV20-1 and TRBJ2-7, with a tentative D call TRBD1 (5 bases). The CDR3 runs to 15 residues. Deletions cut 1 base from V and 4 bases from J, with 17 bases between. Germline V gene data show CDR1 as DFQATT and CDR2 as SNEGSKA (reference sequence).

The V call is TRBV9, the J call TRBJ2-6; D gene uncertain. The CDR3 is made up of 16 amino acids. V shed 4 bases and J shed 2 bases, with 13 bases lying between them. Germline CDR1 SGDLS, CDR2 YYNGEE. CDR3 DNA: TGTGCCAGCAGCCCCCCCTCTGGGGCTGGGGCCAACGTCCTGACTTTC. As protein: CASSPPSGAGANVLTF.

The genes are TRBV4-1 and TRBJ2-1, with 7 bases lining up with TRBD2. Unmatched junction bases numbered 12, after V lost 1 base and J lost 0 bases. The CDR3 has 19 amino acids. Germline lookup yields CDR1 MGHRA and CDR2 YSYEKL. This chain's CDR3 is CASSQGPVLAGDSYNEQFF. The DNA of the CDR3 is TGCGCCAGCAGCCAAGGCCCGGTGCTGGCGGGGGACTCCTACAATGAGCAGTTCTTC.

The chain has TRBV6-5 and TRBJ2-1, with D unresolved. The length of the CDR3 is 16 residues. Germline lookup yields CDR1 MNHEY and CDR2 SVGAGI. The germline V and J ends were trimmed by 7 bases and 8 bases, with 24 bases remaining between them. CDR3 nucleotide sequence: TGTGCCAGCATTAAGACTGGCGGCAACCCTGTGTATGAGCAGTTCTTC. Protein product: CASIKTGGNPVYEQFF.

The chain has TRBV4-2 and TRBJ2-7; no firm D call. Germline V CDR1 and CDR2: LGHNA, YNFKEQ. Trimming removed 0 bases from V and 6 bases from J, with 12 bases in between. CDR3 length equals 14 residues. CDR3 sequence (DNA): TGTGCCAGCAGCCAAGAGGTGGTCCCGTCCGAGCAGTACTTC. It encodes CASSQEVVPSEQYF.

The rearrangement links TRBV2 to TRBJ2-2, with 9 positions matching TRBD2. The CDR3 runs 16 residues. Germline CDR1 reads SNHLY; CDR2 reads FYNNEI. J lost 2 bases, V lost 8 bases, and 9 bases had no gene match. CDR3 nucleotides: TGTGCCAGCTCAAATCCGCGGGAGGGCAACACCGGGGAGCTGTTTTTT. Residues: CASSNPREGNTGELFF.

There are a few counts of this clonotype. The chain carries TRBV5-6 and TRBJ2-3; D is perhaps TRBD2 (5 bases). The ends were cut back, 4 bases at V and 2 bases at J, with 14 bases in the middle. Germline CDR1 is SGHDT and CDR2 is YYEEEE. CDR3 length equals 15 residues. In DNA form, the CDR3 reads TGTGCCAGCAGCCTGTGGGCTAGCTTCACAGATACGCAGTATTTT. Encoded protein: CASSLWASFTDTQYF.

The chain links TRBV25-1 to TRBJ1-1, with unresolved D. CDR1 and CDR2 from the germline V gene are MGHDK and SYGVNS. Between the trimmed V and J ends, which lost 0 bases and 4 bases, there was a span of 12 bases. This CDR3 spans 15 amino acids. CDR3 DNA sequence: TGTGCCAGCAGTGAATACTATTCAGACACCACTGAAGCTTTCTTT. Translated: CASSEYYSDTTEAFF. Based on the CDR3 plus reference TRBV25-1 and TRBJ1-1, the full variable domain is EADIYQTPRYLVIGTGKKITLECSQTMGHDKMYWYQQDPGMELHLIHYSYGVNSTEKGDLSSESTVSRIRTEHFPLTLESARPSHTSQYLCASSEYYSDTTEAFFGQGTRLTVV.

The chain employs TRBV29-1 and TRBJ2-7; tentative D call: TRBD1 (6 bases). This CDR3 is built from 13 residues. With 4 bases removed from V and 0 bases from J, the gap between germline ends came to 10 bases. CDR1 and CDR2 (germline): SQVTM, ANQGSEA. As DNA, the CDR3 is TGCAGCGTTGTCCAGGGGAACTCCTACGAGCAGTACTTC. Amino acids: CSVVQGNSYEQYF.